The 20 T cell receptor beta chains below were found in one sample sequenced in a study of blood T cell repertoires in COVID-19. The method was immunoSEQ multiplex PCR; TCRdb's version includes in-frame clones alone and lacks a portion of them. The sample holds roughly 110,000 clones, under 95% seen once. Material for sequencing was peripheral blood. These receptors were taken from a woman in her thirties with acute or convalescent COVID-19.

The chain employs TRBV30 and TRBJ1-6; 7 nucleotides match TRBD1. CDR3 size: 13 residues. V shed 6 bases and J 9 bases; nucleotides not matched to a gene: 8. Germline V CDR1 and CDR2: GTSNPN, SVGIG (reference sequence). CDR3 residues: CACRYRGSSPLHF. In DNA, the CDR3 is TGTGCCTGTCGGTACAGGGGTAGTTCACCCCTCCACTTT.

The rearrangement uses TRBV11-2 and TRBJ2-5; TRBD2 aligns across 8 bases. J was trimmed by 2 bases and V by 4 bases; bases with no gene match: 6. The germline V gene encodes CDR1 SGHAT and CDR2 FQNNGV. The length of the CDR3 is 15 residues. The CDR3 sequence: CASSSVRGGQETQYF. The CDR3 DNA reads as TGTGCCAGCAGCTCCGTCCGCGGGGGGCAAGAGACCCAGTACTTC.

This chain connects TRBV4-2 to TRBJ2-5, with 9 bases lining up with TRBD1. V lost 3 bases, J lost 1 base, and 9 bases stayed unmatched. CDR1 is LGHNA and CDR2 is YNFKEQ in the germline V gene. There are 17 residues in the CDR3. CDR3: CASSQASGTGRQETQYF. CDR3 coding DNA: TGTGCCAGCAGCCAGGCCTCCGGGACAGGGCGCCAAGAGACCCAGTACTTC.

This chain joins TRBV11-2 and TRBJ1-1; no clear D. From germline, CDR1 is SGHAT and CDR2 FQNNGV. CDR3 length: 13 residues. V lost 6 bases to trimming and J lost 0 bases, with 8 bases between them. The CDR3 spells CASREGLNTEAFF. The CDR3 nucleotides read TGTGCCAGCAGGGAGGGCTTGAACACTGAAGCTTTCTTT. Using reference TRBV11-2 and TRBJ1-1 for the parts outside the CDR3, the full variable domain is EAGVAQSPRYKIIEKRQSVAFWCNPISGHATLYWYQQILGQGPKLLIQFQNNGVVDDSQLPKDRFSAERLKGVDSTLKIQPAKLEDSAVYLCASREGLNTEAFFGQGTRLTVV.

The chain joins TRBV2 to TRBJ1-6; possible D gene TRBD1, 6 bases. The CDR3 covers 14 residues. V was pared by 11 bases and J by 4 bases, with 15 bases between. From germline, CDR1 is SNHLY and CDR2 FYNNEI. The CDR3 sequence is CADRRDTYNSPLHF. The CDR3, as DNA: TGTGCCGACAGAAGGGACACGTATAATTCACCCCTCCACTTT.

V gene TRBV19 combines with J gene TRBJ1-5, with 7 bases lining up with TRBD1. Germline V lookup: CDR1 LNHDA, CDR2 SQIVND (reference sequence). This CDR3 region has 16 residues. V shed 5 bases and J 6 bases; nucleotides not matched to a gene: 13. CDR3: CASSPSLDREGQPQHF. DNA of the CDR3: TGTGCCAGTAGTCCAAGCCTCGACAGGGAAGGTCAGCCCCAGCATTTT.

The V and J genes are TRBV7-2 and TRBJ2-1; 10 nucleotides line up with TRBD2. Per germline, CDR1 SGHTA and CDR2 FQGNSA. The CDR3 extends over 18 amino acids. With V trimmed by 4 bases and J by 9 bases, 18 bases remained unmatched. CDR3 coding DNA: TGTGCCAGCAGCTCTCGGGACGCTAGCGGGAGTTTATCAAGTGAGCAGTTCTTC. It specifies CASSSRDASGSLSSEQFF.

V and J are TRBV29-1 and TRBJ1-1; 7 bases map to TRBD1. After removal of 7 bases from V and 6 bases from J, the junction contained 8 bases not matched to a gene. The CDR3 runs 12 residues. Germline V CDR1 and CDR2: SQVTM, ANQGSEA. CDR3 loop: CSGSTGIAEAFF. In nucleotides, the CDR3 is TGCAGCGGGTCGACAGGGATAGCTGAAGCTTTCTTT.

This chain joins TRBV5-5 and TRBJ1-1; 9 positions match TRBD1. Unmatched junction bases numbered 6, after V lost 3 bases and J lost 3 bases. This CDR3 comprises 15 residues. The germline CDR1 and CDR2 sequences are SGHKS and YYEKEE (reference sequence). CDR3 coding DNA: TGTGCCAGCAGCTCAATATGGACAGGGGACACTGAAGCTTTCTTT. This gives the protein CASSSIWTGDTEAFF.

This clone was detected only once. The chain joins TRBV21-1 to TRBJ1-1; the table's D gene call, TRBD1, was not cross checked with the DNA. TRBV21-1 is listed as a pseudogene. This CDR3 spans 15 amino acids. The CDR3 nucleotides are TGTGCCAGCAGCAATTGGGACATGAGGTGTACTGAAGCTTTCTTT. Its translation is CASSNWDMRCTEAFF.

This clone is a singleton in its sample. The chain combines TRBV2 with TRBJ1-5; D gene uncertain. Germline loops: CDR1 SNHLY, CDR2 FYNNEI. CDR3 length: 14 amino acids. V was trimmed by 2 bases and J by 3 bases, leaving 8 bases between them. CDR3 amino acids: CASSEIGHNQPQHF. The DNA of the CDR3 is TGTGCCAGCAGTGAAATTGGGCACAATCAGCCCCAGCATTTT.

The chain carries TRBV5-4 and TRBJ2-6; tentative D call: TRBD2 (7 bases). The germline CDR1 and CDR2 sequences are SGHNT and YYREEE (reference sequence). This CDR3 has 16 residues. The V gene lost 4 bases and the J gene lost 2 bases, with 13 bases spanning the gap. CDR3 amino acids: CASSQPRGPGANVLTF. DNA for the CDR3: TGTGCCAGCAGCCAGCCGCGGGGGCCTGGGGCCAACGTCCTGACTTTC.

This chain uses TRBV5-1 with TRBJ1-1, with D possibly matching TRBD1 (6 bases). The CDR3 covers 14 residues. Germline CDR1 and CDR2: SGHRS and YFSETQ. Trimming left V 0 bases short and J 4 bases short, with 10 bases between. The CDR3 region has the DNA TGCGCCAGCAGCTTGGTGGGGGCGGGCACTGAAGCTTTCTTT. It is translated as CASSLVGAGTEAFF. The full variable domain, with the rest looked up from reference TRBV5-1 and TRBJ1-1, is KAGVTQTPRYLIKTRGQQVTLSCSPISGHRSVSWYQQTPGQGLQFLFEYFSETQRNKGNFPGRFSGRQFSNSRSEMNVSTLELGDSALYLCASSLVGAGTEAFFGQGTRLTVV.

This sequence joins TRBV19 and TRBJ2-1; the D gene is possibly TRBD2 (5 bases). This CDR3 has 14 amino acids. Trimming stripped 3 bases from V and 4 bases from J, with 10 bases between. Germline V CDR1 and CDR2: LNHDA, SQIVND (reference sequence). In DNA form, the CDR3 reads TGTGCCAGTAGTATTTTACTAGGATACAATGAGCAGTTCTTC. This gives the protein CASSILLGYNEQFF. The full variable domain, completed using reference TRBV19 and TRBJ2-1, is DGGITQSPKYLFRKEGQNVTLSCEQNLNHDAMYWYRQDPGQGLRLIYYSQIVNDFQKGDIAEGYSVSREKKESFPLTVTSAQKNPTAFYLCASSILLGYNEQFFGPGTRLTVL.

The chain couples TRBV12-3 or TRBV12-4 to TRBJ1-1, with D tentatively TRBD1 (5 bases). This CDR3 region has 13 residues. V was cut by 4 bases and J by 0 bases, with 6 bases left in between. The CDR3 DNA is TGTGCCAGCAGTTCCAGGGTGAACACTGAAGCTTTCTTT. It yields the protein CASSSRVNTEAFF.

The V and J genes are TRBV12-3 or TRBV12-4 and TRBJ1-1; TRBD1 might be the D (5 bases). The CDR3 is 12 residues long. V was trimmed by 5 bases and J by 3 bases, leaving 7 bases between them. The DNA of the CDR3 is TGTGCCAGCAGTCGGGGGGACACTGAAGCTTTCTTT. Protein sequence: CASSRGDTEAFF.

This rearrangement joins TRBV7-2 to TRBJ2-7; TRBD2 matches at 7 bases. Germline values: CDR1 SGHTA, CDR2 FQGNSA. The CDR3 consists of 16 residues. With 5 bases clipped from V and 1 base from J, the junction kept 11 bases outside the gene matches. The CDR3 here is CASSPSAGAGSYEQYF. For the CDR3, the DNA is TGTGCCAGCAGCCCCTCGGCGGGAGCGGGTTCCTACGAGCAGTACTTC. Full variable domain (missing parts from reference TRBV7-2 and TRBJ2-7): GAGVSQSPSNKVTEKGKDVELRCDPISGHTALYWYRQSLGQGLEFLIYFQGNSAPDKSGLPSDRFSAERTGGSVSTLTIQRTQQEDSAVYLCASSPSAGAGSYEQYFGPGTRLTVT.

The chain is built from TRBV28 and TRBJ1-6; D not certain. Germline-derived CDR1 and CDR2 are MDHEN and SYDVKM. The V gene lost 3 bases and the J gene lost 0 bases, with 27 bases spanning the gap. CDR3 length equals 22 residues. The CDR3 nucleotides are TGTGCCAGCAGTTTTTTTGGGGTAGCTCTGGGAGACCAGAGCTCCTATAATTCACCCCTCCACTTT. Protein sequence: CASSFFGVALGDQSSYNSPLHF. The entire variable domain, with the rest obtained from reference TRBV28 and TRBJ1-6, is as follows: DVKVTQSSRYLVKRTGEKVFLECVQDMDHENMFWYRQDPGLGLRLIYFSYDVKMKEKGDIPEGYSVSREKKERFSLILESASTNQTSMYLCASSFFGVALGDQSSYNSPLHFGNGTRLTVT.

V gene TRBV29-1 combines with J gene TRBJ1-2; 9 bases align to TRBD1. Germline loops: CDR1 SQVTM, CDR2 ANQGSEA. The CDR3 totals 13 residues. The trim removed 7 bases at V and 6 bases at J, leaving 9 bases unmatched. CDR3 bases: TGCAGCGCCAGGGACAGGGCCAATAATGGCTACACCTTC. It specifies CSARDRANNGYTF.

V gene TRBV5-4 combines with J gene TRBJ2-7; 13 bases align to TRBD2. This CDR3 spans 15 amino acids. V shed 5 bases and J 3 bases; nucleotides not matched to a gene: 5. The germline CDR1 and CDR2 sequences are SGHNT and YYREEE (reference sequence). The CDR3 loop is CASRPGLAGDYEQYF. For the CDR3, the DNA is TGTGCCAGCAGACCCGGACTAGCGGGAGACTACGAGCAGTACTTC. Using reference TRBV5-4 and TRBJ2-7 for the parts outside the CDR3, the full variable domain is ETGVTQSPTHLIKTRGQQVTLRCSSQSGHNTVSWYQQALGQGPQFIFQYYREEENGRGNFPPRFSGLQFPNYSSELNVNALELDDSALYLCASRPGLAGDYEQYFGPGTRLTVT.